The rows below give T cell receptor beta chains drawn from one sample of a study of post-analysis software for immune sequencing data. TCRdb reprocessed the PCR reads via MiXCR and lists one record per CDR3 protein. The sample shows fewer than 600,000 distinct CDR3 sequences, under 55% of them seen only once. Sequenced input: blood. Receptor source: a girl aged 5-17 years with multiple sclerosis. CDR3s include the opening cysteine and the closing phenylalanine or tryptophan. The D gene is left open where the match is weak. Clone size, where shown, is once, few, many, or a class for clones that have expanded.

clone_size	d_call	j_call	v_call	cdr3_nt	cdr3_aa
-	-	TRBJ1-6	TRBV6-2/TRBV6-3	TGTGCCAGCAGTTACTACAGCGTCTCCTATAATTCACCCCTCCACTTT	CASSYYSVSYNSPLHF
few	TRBD1	TRBJ1-2	TRBV29-1	TGCAGCGTCTCTAGCGCGAAGGGGGCGTTTGGCTACACCTTC	CSVSSAKGAFGYTF
once	TRBD1	TRBJ2-7	TRBV6-6	TGTGCCAGCAGTACCCCTCACAGGGGGCAACTTTACGAGCAGTACTTC	CASSTPHRGQLYEQYF
-	-	TRBJ2-1	TRBV6-2/TRBV6-3	TGTGCCAGCAGTCCCCTGTGGGGGGCGTCAAACAATGAGCGGTTCTTC	CASSPLWGASNNERFF
-	-	TRBJ1-1	TRBV6-4	TGTGCCAGCAGTGAGGAATCAGACACTGAAGCTTTCTTT	CASSEESDTEAFF
few	TRBD1	TRBJ2-6	TRBV5-5	TGTGCCAGCAGCCCCTGGGACAGGGGAGGGGCCAACGTCCTGACTTTC	CASSPWDRGGANVLTF
many	TRBD2	TRBJ2-1	TRBV20-1	TGCAGTGCTAGTCGACTAGCGGGACCCAATGAGCAGTTCTTC	CSASRLAGPNEQFF
-	-	TRBJ2-3	TRBV12-3/TRBV12-4	TGTGCCAGCACCTCTGGGAGCTACAGCAGCACAGATACGCAGTATTTT	CASTSGSYSSTDTQYF
many	-	TRBJ2-7	TRBV5-1	TGTGCCAGCAGCTTAGAGAGCTCCTACGAGCAGTACTTC	CASSLESSYEQYF
-	TRBD2	TRBJ2-1	TRBV7-9	TGTGCCAGCAGCCAAGCGGGGCACTACAAGGAGCAGTTCTTC	CASSQAGHYKEQFF
-	-	TRBJ2-5	TRBV6-2/TRBV6-3	TGTGCCAGCAGCTACATCCCGGGACCAGCGGACGAAGAGACCCAGTACTTC	CASSYIPGPADEETQYF
-	-	TRBJ2-7	TRBV29-1	TGCAGCGTTGAAAGGGGGGCAGACGAGCAGTACTTC	CSVERGADEQYF
once	-	TRBJ1-5	TRBV7-9	TGTGCCAGCAGCTTCGGACAGTTCTATAGCAATCAGCCCCAGCATTTT	CASSFGQFYSNQPQHF
few	-	TRBJ1-5	TRBV28	-	CASSSSGGQPQHF
few	-	TRBJ2-1	TRBV5-6	TGTGCCAGCAGCTTGGTTGGTAGCGGAAAGAACAATGAGCAGTTCTTC	CASSLVGSGKNNEQFF
-	TRBD1	TRBJ1-1	TRBV29-1	TGCAGCACAATGGGACAGTTGAACACTGAAGCTTTCTTT	CSTMGQLNTEAFF
-	TRBD2	TRBJ2-5	TRBV28	TGTGCCAGCAGTTCGACTAGCGGGCCCCAAGAGACCCAGTACTTC	CASSSTSGPQETQYF
-	-	TRBJ2-5	TRBV21-1	TGTGCCAGCAGCAAAGCAGGGATAGTAGAGACCCAGTACTTC	CASSKAGIVETQYF
-	-	TRBJ2-3	TRBV6-6	TGTGCCAGCAGTGCGACAGGACGTAGCACAGATACGCAGTATTTT	CASSATGRSTDTQYF
-	TRBD2	TRBJ2-7	TRBV7-8	TGTGCCAGCAGCTCCTCGGGACTAGCGGGAGACGAGCAGTACTTC	CASSSSGLAGDEQYF
-	-	TRBJ1-1	TRBV21-1	TGTGCCAGCAGCAAAATGGAGGGGTTTGGGGAGACTGAAGCTTTCTTT	CASSKMEGFGETEAFF
-	TRBD1	TRBJ2-7	TRBV20-1	TGCAGTGCCCTCGGGGACAGGGTCTACGAGCAGTACTTC	CSALGDRVYEQYF
-	TRBD2	TRBJ2-3	TRBV20-1	TGCAGTGCCCCTAACCCCCGGACTAGCGGGAGGAATGGAGATACGCAGTATTTT	CSAPNPRTSGRNGDTQYF
-	TRBD2	TRBJ2-5	TRBV7-8	TGTGCCAGCAGCTTAGCCGTGTCGGGAGGGCAAGAGACCCAGTACTTC	CASSLAVSGGQETQYF
-	-	TRBJ2-3	TRBV5-1	TGCGCCAGCAGCTTGGAGGGTAGAGACTACACAGATACGCAGTATTTT	CASSLEGRDYTDTQYF
-	-	TRBJ1-1	TRBV19	TGTGCCAGTAGTATAGATCTTGGCGGGACAGAAGCTTTCTTT	CASSIDLGGTEAFF
-	-	TRBJ2-1	TRBV12-3/TRBV12-4	TGTGCCAGCAGTTTGACCCAGAAAATTCAATACAATGAGCAGTTCTTC	CASSLTQKIQYNEQFF
-	-	TRBJ2-4	TRBV7-8	TGTGCCAGCAGCTTAGGGGGCCCCCTAGCCAAAAACATTCAGTACTTC	CASSLGGPLAKNIQYF
few	-	TRBJ2-3	TRBV4-1	TGCGCCAGCAGCAGGAGCGGAGCCTTAAGGATTGCAGATACGCAGTATTTT	CASSRSGALRIADTQYF
-	TRBD2	TRBJ2-1	TRBV28	TGTGCCAGCCCTAGCGGGAGGGGTGAGCAGTTCTTC	CASPSGRGEQFF
-	TRBD2	TRBJ2-5	TRBV6-5	TGTGCCAGCACCCAGCGGCGGGAGGCGTACCAAGAGACCCAGTACTTC	CASTQRREAYQETQYF
-	-	TRBJ1-1	TRBV28	TGTGCCAGCAGTTCCGGGACAACGATGCGAGCTTTCTTT	CASSSGTTMRAFF
once	-	TRBJ2-7	TRBV27	TGTGCCAGCAGCCGTGAGGGCGTGGTAGGCTACGAGCAGTACTTC	CASSREGVVGYEQYF
-	-	TRBJ1-2	TRBV5-1	TGCGCCAGCAGCTTGGGGCAGCTTTGCTATGGCTACACCTTC	CASSLGQLCYGYTF
-	TRBD2	TRBJ2-1	TRBV7-2	TGTGCCAGCAGCAAAGCGGGAGAGAGATACAATGAGCAGTTCTTC	CASSKAGERYNEQFF
few	TRBD1	TRBJ1-4	TRBV9	TGTGCCAGCAGCGTGTGGACAGGGGATGAACTGTTTTTT	CASSVWTGDELFF
-	-	TRBJ2-3	TRBV27	TGTGCCAGCAGCCCAATTGTGGGTACGCAGTATTTT	CASSPIVGTQYF
-	-	TRBJ2-3	TRBV7-3	TGTGCCAGCAGCTTAGGTCAGGGTTCGAGCACAGATACGCAGTATTTT	CASSLGQGSSTDTQYF
-	TRBD2	TRBJ2-7	TRBV4-1	TGCGCCAGCAGCCAAGGGCTAGCGGGAGATCCCTACGAGCAGTACTTC	CASSQGLAGDPYEQYF
-	TRBD1	TRBJ2-6	TRBV6-5	TGTGCCAGCAGGCGACAGGGGGATGGGGCCAACGTCCTGACTTTC	CASRRQGDGANVLTF
few	TRBD2	TRBJ2-7	TRBV10-3	TGTGCCATCAGTGTAGGGCTAGCGGGAGCGGAAAACGAGCAGTACTTC	CAISVGLAGAENEQYF
-	TRBD2	TRBJ2-1	TRBV28	TGTGCCAGCAGTTTATCCCGGAGACTAGCCGGGGGTCATGAGCAGTTCTTC	CASSLSRRLAGGHEQFF
-	-	TRBJ2-1	TRBV7-6	TGTGCCAGCAGCTTAGTGGCAGGAGTCTACAATGAGCAGTTCTTC	CASSLVAGVYNEQFF
once	-	TRBJ2-1	TRBV20-1	TGCAGTGCTAGAGATTGGTATGAGGGCTTCTATGAGCAGTTCTTC	CSARDWYEGFYEQFF
few	-	TRBJ2-3	TRBV5-1	TGCGCCAGCAAAACAGGAGGTGGCACAGATACGCAGTATTTT	CASKTGGGTDTQYF
few	TRBD1	TRBJ1-5	TRBV29-1	TGCAGCGGCAGCTCCGGGACAGGGGACCAGCCCCAGCATTTT	CSGSSGTGDQPQHF
few	-	TRBJ1-5	TRBV12-3/TRBV12-4	TGTGCCAGCAGCCCCGACAGCACAAATCAGCCCCAGCATTTT	CASSPDSTNQPQHF
few	-	TRBJ2-4	TRBV5-1	TGCGCCAGCAGCTTAGCAGGAGGCCCCCGTAGCATTCAGTACTTC	CASSLAGGPRSIQYF
-	-	TRBJ2-4	TRBV4-2	TGTGCCAGCAGCCAAGATAGGACTTCCAAAAACATTCAGTACTTC	CASSQDRTSKNIQYF
-	TRBD2	TRBJ2-7	TRBV20-1	TGCAGTGCTAGAGGGGGACTAGCGGTCGCGGACGAGCAGTACTTC	CSARGGLAVADEQYF